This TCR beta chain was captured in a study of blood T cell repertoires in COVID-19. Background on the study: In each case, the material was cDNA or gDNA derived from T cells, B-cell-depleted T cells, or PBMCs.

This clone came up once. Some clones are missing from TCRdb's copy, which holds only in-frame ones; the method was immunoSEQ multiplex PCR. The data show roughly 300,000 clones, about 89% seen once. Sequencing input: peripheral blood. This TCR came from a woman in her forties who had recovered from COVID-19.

The CDR3 DNA reads as TGTGCCAGCAGTTTACAAGTCTCGGGGGGGACCATCAATGAGCAGTTCTTC. This encodes CASSLQVSGGTINEQFF. The chain couples TRBV27 to TRBJ2-1; 8 bases map to TRBD2. V lost 2 bases, J lost 6 bases, and 12 bases stayed unmatched. This CDR3 is 17 amino acids long. Germline V lookup: CDR1 MNHEY, CDR2 SMNVEV (reference sequence).